These 24 T cell receptor beta chains came from one sample sequenced in a study of blood T cell repertoires in COVID-19. The protocol was immunoSEQ multiplex PCR, while the TCRdb copy is restricted to in-frame clones and leaves out a portion. The table has some 330,000 clones, more than 90% seen once. The specimen was PBMCs or T cells enriched from blood (not recorded which). These receptors were obtained from a woman under 40 who had recovered from COVID-19.

V gene TRBV6-5 combines with J gene TRBJ1-5, with 7 bases fitting TRBD1. J lost 3 bases, V lost 4 bases, and 6 bases had no gene match. CDR1 MNHEY and CDR2 SVGAGI come from the germline V gene. The CDR3 length is 15 residues. Here the CDR3 reads CASSSTGVFNQPQHF. In DNA, the CDR3 is TGTGCCAGCAGTTCTACAGGGGTCTTCAATCAGCCCCAGCATTTT.

CDR3 DNA: TGCGCCAGCAGCCAAGAAACAGGTGGGGATAATGAAAAACTGTTTTTT. It yields the protein CASSQETGGDNEKLFF. The chain combines TRBV4-1 with TRBJ1-4, with D perhaps matching TRBD1 (5 bases). The CDR3 contains 16 residues. CDR1 and CDR2 from the germline V gene are MGHRA and YSYEKL. V gave up 0 bases and J gave up 4 bases, with 12 bases separating them.

This clone has a single count. CDR3 sequence: CASSLFGEGGETQYF. CDR3 nucleotides: TGCGCCAGCAGCTTATTTGGGGAGGGAGGAGAGACCCAGTACTTC. The rearrangement uses TRBV5-1 and TRBJ2-5; 7 nucleotides agree with TRBD2. The length of the CDR3 is 15 residues. Looked up from germline, CDR1 is SGHRS and CDR2 is YFSETQ. V lost 2 bases, J lost 4 bases, and 8 bases stayed unmatched.

The chain carries TRBV5-8 and TRBJ2-2; 8 bases are a match to TRBD1. This CDR3 has 15 residues. Trimming removed 2 bases from V and 6 bases from J; junction bases left unmatched: 6. Germline V gives CDR1 SGHTS, CDR2 YDEGEE. As DNA, the CDR3 is TGTGCCAGCAGCTTTGGACAGGGTTTGGCCGGGGAGCTGTTTTTT. As protein: CASSFGQGLAGELFF.

The J gene is TRBJ2-7, the V gene TRBV2; no reliable D call. The V gene lost 4 bases and the J gene lost 3 bases, with 7 bases spanning the gap. Germline V gene lookup returns CDR1 SNHLY and CDR2 FYNNEI. This CDR3 spans 12 amino acids. This CDR3 is CASSAYIYEQYF. Written as DNA, the CDR3 is TGTGCCAGCAGTGCTTACATCTACGAGCAGTACTTC.

This sequence joins TRBV4-2 and TRBJ1-5, with D tentatively TRBD1 (5 bases). The CDR3 extends over 14 amino acids. V was pared by 1 base and J by 7 bases, with 11 bases between. The germline CDR1 and CDR2 sequences are LGHNA and YNFKEQ. CDR3 DNA: TGTGCCAGCAGCCAAGTCGGGAGGGGACAGCCCCAGCATTTT. Translation: CASSQVGRGQPQHF.

The CDR3 here is CATSRELAGVREQFF. The CDR3 region has the DNA TGTGCCACCAGCAGAGAGCTAGCGGGAGTACGTGAGCAGTTCTTC. The chain links TRBV15 to TRBJ2-1; 10 positions match TRBD2. Germline lookup yields CDR1 LNHNV and CDR2 YYDKDF (reference sequence). The CDR3 runs 15 residues. V gave up 0 bases and J gave up 9 bases; unmatched junction bases: 5. Drawing the rest from reference TRBV15 and TRBJ2-1, the complete variable domain is DAMVIQNPRYQVTQFGKPVTLSCSQTLNHNVMYWYQQKSSQAPKLLFHYYDKDFNNEADTPDNFQSRRPNTSFCFLDIRSPGLGDTAMYLCATSRELAGVREQFFGPGTRLTVL.

This rearrangement joins TRBV9 to TRBJ2-7; TRBD2 agrees at 12 bases. V was pared by 3 bases and J by 3 bases, with 4 bases of the junction left unmatched. This CDR3 region has 15 residues. Germline CDR1 and CDR2: SGDLS and YYNGEE. The CDR3 reads CASSGRTSGDYEQYF. The DNA of the CDR3 is TGTGCCAGCAGCGGACGGACTAGCGGGGACTACGAGCAGTACTTC.

The chain links TRBV5-1 to TRBJ1-2, with TRBD1 matching 7 bases. J gave up 8 bases and V 3 bases, and 7 bases lay outside the gene matches. In germline, CDR1 is SGHRS, CDR2 YFSETQ. This CDR3 comprises 13 residues. The CDR3 protein is CASSSTGSAGYTF. In DNA, the CDR3 is TGCGCCAGCAGCTCGACAGGGTCGGCGGGCTACACCTTC.

V is TRBV27 and J is TRBJ1-6; D possibly corresponds to TRBD1 (5 bases). CDR1 is MNHEY, CDR2 SMNVEV, per germline (reference sequence). This CDR3 is built from 12 residues. The V gene lost 8 bases and the J gene lost 4 bases, with 6 bases spanning the gap. CDR3 loop: CASQGYNSPLHF. CDR3 bases: TGTGCCAGCCAGGGTTATAATTCACCCCTCCACTTT.

The CDR3, as DNA: TGTGCCAGCAGACAACTTTGTGACATCTCCGACAGGCTTGAAGCTTTCTTT. Protein: CASRQLCDISDRLEAFF. The chain is built from TRBV14 and TRBJ1-1, with a weak D call TRBD1 (6 bases). V shed 6 bases and J shed 7 bases, with 27 bases lying between them. From germline, CDR1 is SGHDN and CDR2 FVKESK. The CDR3 is 17 amino acids.

The rearrangement joins TRBV7-8 to TRBJ2-3; 11 bases map to TRBD1. The CDR3 extends over 16 amino acids. Germline V CDR1 and CDR2: SGHVS, FQNEAQ. With 4 bases clipped from V and 5 bases from J, the junction kept 8 bases outside the gene matches. The CDR3 coding sequence is TGTGCCAGCAGCTCAGAGGTGGGACAGGGGGGAGATACGCAGTATTTT. The encoded protein is CASSSEVGQGGDTQYF. The entire variable domain, with the rest obtained from reference TRBV7-8 and TRBJ2-3, is as follows: GAGVSQSPRYKVAKRGQDVALRCDPISGHVSLFWYQQALGQGPEFLTYFQNEAQLDKSGLPSDRFFAERPEGSVSTLKIQRTQQEDSAVYLCASSSEVGQGGDTQYFGPGTRLTVL.

The rearrangement links TRBV10-1 to TRBJ1-5, with 12 bases lining up with TRBD1. J was trimmed by 6 bases and V by 6 bases; bases with no gene match: 15. The germline V gene has CDR1 WNHNN and CDR2 SYGVQD (reference sequence). This CDR3 is 18 amino acids long. CDR3 amino acids: CASRPIRDRGRWVQPQHF. In DNA form, the CDR3 reads TGCGCCAGCAGGCCGATCAGGGACAGGGGGCGATGGGTTCAGCCCCAGCATTTT.

This chain connects TRBV12-3 or TRBV12-4 to TRBJ1-2; perhaps TRBD1 as D (5 bases). The CDR3 contains 13 residues. The V end was cut by 1 base, the J end by 4 bases, with 7 bases between. CDR3 in DNA: TGTGCCAGCAGTTTAGGGGGGGGCTATGGCTACACCTTC. Amino acid sequence: CASSLGGGYGYTF.

For this clone: A junction boundary mismatches the germline segment, possibly from a read error. The J gene is TRBJ1-2, the V gene TRBV11-2; TRBD1 aligns across 10 bases. Germline V CDR1 and CDR2: SGHAT, FQNNGV. The CDR3 is 17 amino acids. The CDR3 coding sequence is TGTGCCAGCAGCCTAGACCCCGGGACAGGGGATTTCTATGGCTACACCTTC. This gives the protein CASSLDPGTGDFYGYTF.

This sequence joins TRBV19 and TRBJ1-2; tentatively, D is TRBD1 (5 bases). Trimming left V 4 bases short and J 3 bases short, with 18 bases between. CDR3 length equals 16 residues. CDR1 and CDR2 (germline): LNHDA, SQIVND (reference sequence). The DNA for the CDR3 is TGTGCCAGTAGTACCGCCAGCGGACGGGGGGACTATGGCTACACCTTC. This encodes CASSTASGRGDYGYTF.

V and J are TRBV28 and TRBJ1-1; 7 positions match TRBD1. Losses at the gene ends were 6 bases for V and 1 base for J; bases not matched to a gene: 14. Looked up from germline, CDR1 is MDHEN and CDR2 is SYDVKM. The CDR3 totals 17 residues. The CDR3 DNA reads as TGTGCCAGCAGCCCCAACCCTGGACAGGCCGGGAACACTGAAGCTTTCTTT. It yields the protein CASSPNPGQAGNTEAFF.

With regard to this clone: The DNA is omitted, as the CDR3 cannot be located on it reliably, and the CDR3 follows TCRdb's listing. This rearrangement joins TRBV7-2 to TRBJ2-1; the table calls TRBD1, which could not be checked here. Per germline, CDR1 SGHTA and CDR2 FQGNSA. The CDR3 contains 13 residues when both ends are counted. CDR3 protein: CASSLVGQGNRFF.

J is TRBJ2-6 and V is TRBV28; D may be TRBD1 (8 bases). Germline lookup yields CDR1 MDHEN and CDR2 SYDVKM. The CDR3 consists of 18 residues. V lost 5 bases, J lost 1 base, and 18 bases lay in between. CDR3 in amino acids: CASSRRTGRGSGANVLTF. CDR3 nucleotides: TGTGCCAGCAGTCGACGGACAGGGAGGGGGTCTGGGGCCAACGTCCTGACTTTC.

This clone came up once. The chain combines TRBV14 with TRBJ1-1, with D hard to call. The CDR3 covers 13 residues. V was trimmed by 4 bases and J by 1 base, leaving 7 bases between them. Looked up from germline, CDR1 is SGHDN and CDR2 is FVKESK. The CDR3 spells CASSRAPNTEAFF. In DNA, the CDR3 is TGTGCCAGCAGCCGAGCGCCGAACACTGAAGCTTTCTTT.

The chain recombines TRBV11-2 with TRBJ2-7; D is possibly TRBD1 (5 bases). The germline CDR1 and CDR2 sequences are SGHAT and FQNNGV. The germline V and J ends were trimmed by 1 base and 1 base, with 8 bases remaining between them. The CDR3 has 14 residues. The CDR3 nucleotides are TGTGCCAGCAGCTTAGGAGCAGGGTCCTACGAGCAGTACTTC. This sequence encodes CASSLGAGSYEQYF.

This chain connects TRBV3-1 (or the pseudogene TRBV3-2) to TRBJ2-3, with 7 positions matching TRBD1. Germline lookup yields CDR1 LGHDT and CDR2 YNNKEL (reference sequence). V dropped 1 base and J dropped 6; count of bases not matched to a gene: 4. The CDR3 extends over 14 amino acids. Written as DNA, the CDR3 is TGTGCCAGCAGCCAAGTTGACAGGGACGATACGCAGTATTTT. As protein: CASSQVDRDDTQYF.

The chain links TRBV9 to TRBJ1-1; 9 bases are shared with TRBD1. V shed 1 base and J 4 bases; nucleotides not matched to a gene: 8. The CDR3 runs 16 residues. Germline CDR1 and CDR2: SGDLS and YYNGEE. The CDR3 loop reads CASSVFKGQGSTEAFF. In DNA form, the CDR3 reads TGTGCCAGCAGCGTATTTAAAGGACAGGGGTCCACTGAAGCTTTCTTT.

The V and J genes are TRBV28 and TRBJ1-2; D not resolved. V lost 8 bases and J 0 bases, leaving 13 bases between the germline ends. Germline CDR1 is MDHEN and CDR2 is SYDVKM. The CDR3 has 14 residues. For the CDR3, the DNA is TGTGCCAGCCGGCCGGGTACTACTAACTATGGCTACACCTTC. It translates to CASRPGTTNYGYTF.